The 21 T cell receptor beta chains presented below share a single source sample, sequenced in a study of blood T cell repertoires in COVID-19. Profiling relied on immunoSEQ multiplex PCR, and the TCRdb table lists in-frame clones only, not all of them. The data show about 48,000 clones, 86% seen once. Sequencing used peripheral blood. These receptors all come from an elderly woman with COVID-19, enrolled during active disease.

V gene TRBV19 combines with J gene TRBJ1-6; 7 bases match TRBD1. The germline CDR1 and CDR2 sequences are LNHDA and SQIVND (reference sequence). The J segment lost 4 bases and the V segment lost 7 bases, leaving 10 bases of the junction unmatched. The CDR3 totals 16 residues. CDR3 region: CASTPGDRRYNSPLHF. CDR3 sequence (DNA): TGTGCCAGTACCCCAGGGGACAGACGGTATAATTCACCCCTCCACTTT.

The rearrangement joins TRBV19 to TRBJ2-7; 11 bases fit TRBD1. This CDR3 has 15 amino acids. Germline V CDR1 and CDR2: LNHDA, SQIVND (reference sequence). V lost 4 bases and J lost 2; bases outside the gene matches: 4. This CDR3 is CASSRSGQGAYEQYF. The CDR3 DNA follows: TGTGCCAGTAGTAGGTCGGGACAGGGGGCCTACGAGCAGTACTTC.

The chain combines TRBV9 with TRBJ2-1, with D tentatively TRBD2 (6 bases). Germline V gene data show CDR1 as SGDLS and CDR2 as YYNGEE. The CDR3 is made up of 13 amino acids. With 4 bases removed from V and 10 bases from J, the gap between germline ends came to 15 bases. For the CDR3, the DNA is TGTGCCAGCAGCACCGCCCGGGGGAACGAGCAGTTCTTC. It specifies CASSTARGNEQFF.

This chain links TRBV6-5 with TRBJ1-1; D uncertain. The CDR3 totals 14 residues. V lost 8 bases to trimming and J lost 4 bases, with 17 bases between them. Germline V gene lookup returns CDR1 MNHEY and CDR2 SVGAGI. For the CDR3, the DNA is TGTGCCAGCTGTCTCCGGGAGTCTGTCACTGAAGCTTTCTTT. Translating gives CASCLRESVTEAFF.

The rearrangement uses TRBV6-1 and TRBJ2-1; TRBD1 matches 11 bases. CDR3 length: 15 residues. Germline lookup yields CDR1 MNHNS and CDR2 SASEGT. J lost 9 bases, V lost 3 bases, and 7 bases had no gene match. CDR3 loop: CASSDRTGGSGEQFF. CDR3 in DNA: TGTGCCAGCAGTGATAGGACAGGGGGCAGTGGTGAGCAGTTCTTC.

The chain combines TRBV6-5 with TRBJ1-2; 10 bases line up with TRBD1. The CDR3 is made up of 14 amino acids. J gave up 5 bases and V 6 bases, and 6 bases lay outside the gene matches. Per germline, CDR1 MNHEY and CDR2 SVGAGI. The CDR3 DNA is TGTGCCAGCAGGTCCGACAGGGGGCGGTATGGCTACACCTTC. Protein product: CASRSDRGRYGYTF.

The gene calls are TRBV18 and TRBJ1-2; D may be TRBD1 (5 bases). In germline, CDR1 is KGHSH, CDR2 LQKENI. Trimming cost V 3 bases and J 9 bases, with 23 bases left between them. CDR3 length: 16 residues. The CDR3 sequence: CASSPTRGVRGVSYTF. In nucleotides, the CDR3 is TGTGCCAGCTCACCCACGCGGGGGGTTCGTGGGGTAAGCTACACCTTC.

The chain employs TRBV3-1 (or the pseudogene TRBV3-2) and TRBJ1-2; D gene uncertain. The CDR3 is 13 amino acids. The ends were cut back, 4 bases at V and 8 bases at J, with 14 bases in the middle. CDR1 and CDR2 (germline): LGHDT, YNNKEL (reference sequence). CDR3 sequence reads: CASSLSQLLGYTF. The CDR3 region has the DNA TGTGCCAGCAGCCTCTCACAATTGCTGGGCTACACCTTC.

The chain joins TRBV29-1 to TRBJ2-1; tentative D call: TRBD2 (7 bases). CDR1 is SQVTM, CDR2 ANQGSEA, per germline. The CDR3 has 10 amino acids. Written as DNA, the CDR3 is TGCAGTGGGGGGGGCCCTGAGCAGTTCTTC. Residues: CSGGGPEQFF.

This clone was seen only once. The chain is built from TRBV29-1 and TRBJ2-3; D is unresolved. In germline, CDR1 is SQVTM, CDR2 ANQGSEA. The CDR3 totals 13 residues. Between the trimmed V and J ends, which lost 2 bases and 7 bases, there was a span of 13 bases. Here the CDR3 reads CSVELIVGYTQYF. The CDR3 nucleotides are TGCAGCGTTGAATTAATCGTCGGGTATACGCAGTATTTT.

This sequence joins TRBV24-1 and TRBJ1-2; 8 positions match TRBD1. Trimming cost V 4 bases and J 4 bases; bases outside gene matches: 10. Germline V gene lookup returns CDR1 KGHDR and CDR2 SFDVKD. The length of the CDR3 is 16 residues. CDR3 sequence: CATSDLNRGIGYGYTF. For the CDR3, the DNA is TGTGCCACCAGTGACCTGAACAGGGGGATCGGCTATGGCTACACCTTC.

The chain joins TRBV10-3 to TRBJ1-6; D may be TRBD1 (6 bases). The CDR3 totals 14 residues. The germline V gene encodes CDR1 ENHRY and CDR2 SYGVKD. V was shortened by 3 bases and J by 6 bases, with 9 bases between the two germline ends. This chain's CDR3 is CAISDRTVNSPLHF. CDR3 coding DNA: TGTGCCATCAGTGACAGGACAGTTAATTCACCCCTCCACTTT.

The CDR3 spells CASSQDVRIAGGSTDTQYF. DNA of the CDR3: TGTGCCAGCAGCCAAGATGTGAGGATAGCGGGAGGGAGCACAGATACGCAGTATTTT. V usage is TRBV4-2 and J usage is TRBJ2-3; the match to TRBD2 covers 11 bases. The CDR3 totals 19 residues. Germline values: CDR1 LGHNA, CDR2 YNFKEQ. J lost 0 bases, V lost 0 bases, and 8 bases had no gene match.

The CDR3 loop is CASRSRGTQYF. The CDR3 nucleotides are TGTGCCAGCAGGTCTCGGGGTACGCAGTATTTT. The V call is TRBV12-3 or TRBV12-4, the J call TRBJ2-3, with D perhaps TRBD2 (5 bases). CDR3 size: 11 residues. Trimming stripped 6 bases from V and 8 bases from J, with 9 bases between.

A single count supports this clone. The chain combines TRBV19 with TRBJ2-5; D is undetermined. The germline CDR1 and CDR2 sequences are LNHDA and SQIVND (reference sequence). Trimming stripped 3 bases from V and 8 bases from J, with 7 bases between. The CDR3 has 11 residues. CDR3 DNA: TGTGCCAGTAGTATTTCGGTCACCCAGTACTTC. This codes for CASSISVTQYF.

This clone was recorded a few times. The rearrangement joins TRBV28 to TRBJ1-2; D gene ambiguous. The CDR3 sequence is 16 residues long. From germline, CDR1 is MDHEN and CDR2 SYDVKM. V lost 3 bases to trimming and J lost 7 bases, with 21 bases between them. As DNA, the CDR3 is TGTGCCAGCAGTTTGGGCCTCCCCCATGTGGGTGGTGGCTACACCTTC. Residues: CASSLGLPHVGGGYTF.

The chain joins TRBV25-1 to TRBJ2-7; TRBD1 aligns across 8 bases. The CDR3 totals 13 residues. The germline gives CDR1 MGHDK, CDR2 SYGVNS. V was pared by 4 bases and J by 5 bases, with 4 bases of the junction left unmatched. This chain's CDR3 is CASSGRTGHEQYF. The CDR3 coding sequence is TGTGCCAGCAGTGGGCGGACAGGGCACGAGCAGTACTTC.

The chain uses TRBV18 and TRBJ1-4; TRBD1 is a possible D gene (6 bases). Between the trimmed V and J ends, which lost 0 bases and 8 bases, there was a span of 13 bases. The CDR3 spans 15 residues. The V gene's germline CDR1 is KGHSH and CDR2 LQKENI. The CDR3 sequence is CASSPPGGGREKLFF. The CDR3, as DNA: TGTGCCAGCTCACCACCGGGGGGGGGCCGCGAAAAACTGTTTTTT.

The CDR3 nucleotides are TGCAGCGTTGAAGATCTTTTGGGGACTAGCGTCGGTGAGCAGTTCTTC. This codes for CSVEDLLGTSVGEQFF. The chain carries TRBV29-1 and TRBJ2-1; 10 positions match TRBD2. Germline V gene lookup returns CDR1 SQVTM and CDR2 ANQGSEA. CDR3 length: 16 amino acids. Trimming took 0 bases from V and 9 from J; bases not matched to a gene: 11.

The CDR3 is CASSLGVGGNQPQHF. DNA of the CDR3: TGTGCCAGCAGCCTCGGAGTAGGAGGCAATCAGCCCCAGCATTTT. The V call is TRBV3-1 (or the pseudogene TRBV3-2), the J call TRBJ1-5; no firm D call. Trimming stripped 4 bases from V and 2 bases from J, with 12 bases between. The CDR3 has 15 residues. Germline CDR1 LGHDT, CDR2 YNNKEL (reference sequence).

This chain joins TRBV19 and TRBJ1-1, with TRBD1 identical over 9 bases. The CDR3 contains 17 residues. V lost 4 bases, J lost 3 bases, and 12 bases stayed unmatched. The germline V gene encodes CDR1 LNHDA and CDR2 SQIVND (reference sequence). This CDR3 reads CASSKRQGVRADTEAFF. The CDR3 DNA reads TGTGCCAGTAGTAAGCGACAGGGGGTGAGAGCTGACACTGAAGCTTTCTTT. The full variable domain, with the rest looked up from reference TRBV19 and TRBJ1-1, is DGGITQSPKYLFRKEGQNVTLSCEQNLNHDAMYWYRQDPGQGLRLIYYSQIVNDFQKGDIAEGYSVSREKKESFPLTVTSAQKNPTAFYLCASSKRQGVRADTEAFFGQGTRLTVV.